Following are 22 T cell receptor beta chains from one sample sequenced in a study of sequential checkpoint blockade in melanoma. Treatment in this sample: randomized to nivolumab then ipilimumab (arm A) or the reverse (arm B). Sequenced by immunoSEQ multiplex PCR; TCRdb stores in-frame clones only, minus some. Among 35,000 to 45,000 clones, about four fifths were seen once, and the ten largest hold less than 7%. Sample: CD8+ T cells sorted from blood (inferred from file names), taken from a patient given nivolumab and ipilimumab in sequence. These receptors were taken from a human donor with melanoma.

This clone was seen once. The chain carries TRBV5-6 and TRBJ2-7; 7 bases map to TRBD2. Germline CDR1 and CDR2: SGHDT and YYEEEE. V shed 1 base, J shed 0 bases, and the junction held 1 base outside the gene matches. This CDR3 comprises 14 residues. Here the CDR3 reads CASSLSGISYEQYF. The CDR3 DNA reads TGTGCCAGCAGCTTGAGCGGGATCTCCTACGAGCAGTACTTC. Full variable domain (outside the CDR3, taken from reference TRBV5-6 and TRBJ2-7): DAGVTQSPTHLIKTRGQQVTLRCSPKSGHDTVSWYQQALGQGPQFIFQYYEEEERQRGNFPDRFSGHQFPNYSSELNVNALLLGDSALYLCASSLSGISYEQYFGPGTRLTVT.

This clone was detected only once. This chain joins TRBV7-6 and TRBJ1-1; TRBD1 agrees at 7 bases. The CDR3 consists of 16 residues. Germline CDR1 SGHVS, CDR2 FNYEAQ. The junction had 7 bases not matched to a gene; V was cut back by 2 bases and J by 1 base. The CDR3 loop is CASSLPEGTANTEAFF. As DNA, the CDR3 is TGTGCCAGCAGCTTACCAGAGGGGACAGCGAACACTGAAGCTTTCTTT.

The gene calls are TRBV11-2 and TRBJ2-7, with D unclear. V gave up 5 bases and J gave up 5 bases, with 7 bases separating them. Germline loops: CDR1 SGHAT, CDR2 FQNNGV. CDR3 length: 11 amino acids. CDR3 protein: CASSLGDEQYF. The DNA for the CDR3 is TGTGCCAGCAGCCTTGGAGACGAGCAGTACTTC. The variable domain in full, completed from reference TRBV11-2 and TRBJ2-7, reads EAGVAQSPRYKIIEKRQSVAFWCNPISGHATLYWYQQILGQGPKLLIQFQNNGVVDDSQLPKDRFSAERLKGVDSTLKIQPAKLEDSAVYLCASSLGDEQYFGPGTRLTVT.

The gene calls are TRBV28 and TRBJ1-5; TRBD1 might be the D (6 bases). V was trimmed by 9 bases and J by 1 base, leaving 16 bases between them. CDR1 is MDHEN, CDR2 SYDVKM, per germline. This CDR3 comprises 15 residues. CDR3 coding DNA: TGTGCCAGTACCCCTGAGAGGGGGAGCAATCAGCCCCAGCATTTT. It yields the protein CASTPERGSNQPQHF.

This clone was seen a handful of times. This CDR3 is also generated by other DNA sequences in the sample. The chain combines TRBV6-1 with TRBJ1-1; D perhaps matches TRBD1 (5 bases). The germline V and J ends were trimmed by 4 bases and 1 base, with 7 bases remaining between them. This CDR3 spans 13 amino acids. Germline-derived CDR1 and CDR2 are MNHNS and SASEGT. This CDR3 reads CASSAQENTEAFF. The DNA for the CDR3 is TGTGCCAGCAGTGCACAGGAGAACACTGAAGCTTTCTTT.

The chain links TRBV7-6 to TRBJ2-7, with 10 bases lining up with TRBD1. The CDR3 has 15 residues. Germline V lookup: CDR1 SGHVS, CDR2 FNYEAQ. The V segment lost 2 bases and the J segment 5 bases; nucleotides outside the gene matches: 6. The CDR3 coding sequence is TGTGCCAGCAGCTTAATCGGACAGGGGGTAAACGAGCAGTACTTC. It codes for CASSLIGQGVNEQYF. Drawing the rest from reference TRBV7-6 and TRBJ2-7, the complete variable domain is GAGVSQSPRYKVTKRGQDVALRCDPISGHVSLYWYRQALGQGPEFLTYFNYEAQQDKSGLPNDRFSAERPEGSISTLTIQRTEQRDSAMYRCASSLIGQGVNEQYFGPGTRLTVT.

V and J are TRBV6-5 and TRBJ1-5, with 10 bases identical to TRBD1. The CDR3 spans 14 residues. V dropped 8 bases and J dropped 4; count of bases not matched to a gene: 5. Germline V gives CDR1 MNHEY, CDR2 SVGAGI. CDR3 DNA sequence: TGTGCCAGCCGGGGACAGGGGTTAAATCAGCCCCAGCATTTT. This codes for CASRGQGLNQPQHF.

The chain joins TRBV6-5 to TRBJ2-7, with 7 bases lining up with TRBD1. The CDR3 has 16 amino acids. Unmatched junction bases numbered 10, after V lost 4 bases and J lost 1 base. The germline V gene encodes CDR1 MNHEY and CDR2 SVGAGI. The DNA of the CDR3 is TGTGCCAGCAGTTTGGATCGCTCGGGACAGTCCTACGAGCAGTACTTC. Translating it yields CASSLDRSGQSYEQYF.

The V and J genes are TRBV27 and TRBJ2-2; tentative D call: TRBD1 (5 bases). Germline CDR1 is MNHEY and CDR2 is SMNVEV (reference sequence). This CDR3 contains 12 residues. V lost 6 bases and J 6 bases, leaving 8 bases between the germline ends. Here the CDR3 DNA reads TGTGCCAGCAGCGCCAGGGCCGGGGAGCTGTTTTTT. It translates to CASSARAGELFF.

J is TRBJ2-1 and V is TRBV29-1; D is possibly TRBD2 (6 bases). Germline V lookup: CDR1 SQVTM, CDR2 ANQGSEA. The V gene lost 0 bases and the J gene lost 0 bases, with 12 bases spanning the gap. This CDR3 has 16 amino acids. The CDR3 is CSVEDPGRTSYNEQFF. For the CDR3, the DNA is TGCAGCGTTGAAGATCCCGGGAGAACCTCCTACAATGAGCAGTTCTTC.

V is TRBV28 and J is TRBJ1-5, with 8 bases matching TRBD1. Germline V CDR1 and CDR2: MDHEN, SYDVKM. J lost 5 bases, V lost 3 bases, and 12 bases had no gene match. The CDR3 is 17 amino acids. CDR3 nucleotides: TGTGCCAGCAGTTTTAACCCCAGGACAGGGTCGTATCAGCCCCAGCATTTT. Translated: CASSFNPRTGSYQPQHF.

The genes are TRBV7-3 and TRBJ2-1, with D unresolved. There are 15 residues in the CDR3. Germline CDR1 and CDR2: SGHTA and FQGTGA. Trimming left V 4 bases short and J 2 bases short, with 12 bases between. As DNA, the CDR3 is TGTGCCAGCAGCTCTGGAGCTGACGCCTACAATGAGCAGTTCTTC. Translated: CASSSGADAYNEQFF.

As for this clone: Other DNA sequences in the same sample also yield this CDR3. The genes are TRBV19 and TRBJ2-7; 7 bases are a match to TRBD1. V lost 3 bases and J lost 1; bases outside the gene matches: 3. The CDR3 has 14 amino acids. CDR1 LNHDA and CDR2 SQIVND come from the germline V gene (reference sequence). The CDR3 sequence: CASSIGDSSYEQYF. The CDR3 bases are TGTGCCAGTAGTATCGGGGACAGTTCCTACGAGCAGTACTTC.

The chain links TRBV4-1 to TRBJ2-2; D might be TRBD1 (6 bases). CDR3 length: 16 amino acids. The V gene's germline CDR1 is MGHRA and CDR2 YSYEKL. The V gene lost 0 bases and the J gene lost 2 bases, with 10 bases spanning the gap. CDR3 nucleotides: TGCGCCAGCAGCCAAGAAGGGGGATCTAACACCGGGGAGCTGTTTTTT. It specifies CASSQEGGSNTGELFF.

J is TRBJ1-2 and V is TRBV5-1; tentative D call: TRBD1 (6 bases). The V and J ends lost 0 bases and 4 bases respectively, with 10 bases between them. CDR3 length: 14 residues. Germline-derived CDR1 and CDR2 are SGHRS and YFSETQ. The CDR3 loop is CASSLDRDVYGYTF. CDR3 nucleotide sequence: TGCGCCAGCAGCTTGGACAGGGACGTCTATGGCTACACCTTC.

The chain uses TRBV28 and TRBJ1-2; no clear D. The CDR3 extends over 15 amino acids. Germline-derived CDR1 and CDR2 are MDHEN and SYDVKM. V was trimmed by 3 bases and J by 4 bases, leaving 15 bases between them. Written as DNA, the CDR3 is TGTGCCAGCAGTTTCCCCCTCGCAGGACTCTATGGCTACACCTTC. Encoded protein: CASSFPLAGLYGYTF.

In DNA, the CDR3 is TGTGCCAGCAGCTTAATCGACAATGAGCAGTTCTTC. Protein sequence: CASSLIDNEQFF. The chain recombines TRBV7-9 with TRBJ2-1; no firm D call. The CDR3 covers 12 residues. V was shortened by 2 bases and J by 5 bases, with 4 bases between the two germline ends. The germline V gene has CDR1 SEHNR and CDR2 FQNEAQ (reference sequence).

The table lists this clone with a count of one. The gene calls are TRBV4-1 and TRBJ1-3, with TRBD1 matching over 9 bases. The CDR3 has 20 amino acids. The junction had 15 bases not matched to a gene; V was cut back by 3 bases and J by 0 bases. Germline CDR1 reads MGHRA; CDR2 reads YSYEKL. The CDR3 region has the DNA TGCGCCAGCAGCCACGGTAGGACAGGGGAAACTTCACACTCTGGAAACACCATATATTTT. As protein: CASSHGRTGETSHSGNTIYF.

The CDR3 loop reads CASSFNSEQYF. CDR3 coding DNA: TGTGCCAGCAGTTTCAACTCCGAGCAGTACTTC. The chain combines TRBV28 with TRBJ2-7; the D is unclear. Trimming cost V 3 bases and J 6 bases, with 6 bases left between them. The CDR3 covers 11 residues. Per the germline V gene, CDR1 is MDHEN and CDR2 is SYDVKM.

The chain couples TRBV11-2 to TRBJ2-1; the D gene is possibly TRBD2 (5 bases). CDR1 and CDR2 from the germline V gene are SGHAT and FQNNGV. The CDR3 runs to 15 residues. Trimming pared 2 bases from V and 4 bases from J, leaving 12 bases between. The DNA of the CDR3 is TGTGCCAGCAGCTTAATGGGAGATAGATACAATGAGCAGTTCTTC. Residues: CASSLMGDRYNEQFF. Full variable domain (missing parts from reference TRBV11-2 and TRBJ2-1): EAGVAQSPRYKIIEKRQSVAFWCNPISGHATLYWYQQILGQGPKLLIQFQNNGVVDDSQLPKDRFSAERLKGVDSTLKIQPAKLEDSAVYLCASSLMGDRYNEQFFGPGTRLTVL.

This chain uses TRBV27 with TRBJ1-2; perhaps TRBD1 as D (5 bases). CDR3 length: 14 amino acids. V lost 5 bases and J lost 2, with 12 bases in between. Germline V gene lookup returns CDR1 MNHEY and CDR2 SMNVEV (reference sequence). The CDR3, as DNA: TGTGCCAGCAGTCCGTCGACAGCGAACTATGGCTACACCTTC. It translates to CASSPSTANYGYTF.

The CDR3 region has the DNA TGCGCCAGCAGCCATGGACAGTCCGGGGACTACTACGAGCAGTACTTC. Translating gives CASSHGQSGDYYEQYF. The V gene is TRBV4-1, the J gene TRBJ2-7, with D perhaps TRBD2 (7 bases). Deletions cut 3 bases from V and 3 bases from J, with 18 bases between. The V gene's germline CDR1 is MGHRA and CDR2 YSYEKL. This CDR3 is 16 amino acids long.